This T cell receptor beta chain was obtained from a study of T-cell memory formation after mild COVID-19. This clonotype occurred a few times. Its cognate antigen is unknown. Germline CDR1 is LNHNV and CDR2 is YYDKDF (reference sequence). The CDR3 runs to 14 residues. V dropped 0 bases and J dropped 15 bases, with 18 bases sitting between them. With constant-segment primers, 5'RACE yielded cDNA libraries of TCR alpha and TCR beta that carried sample barcodes and UMIs. TCRdb redid the calling of the 5' RACE reads with MiXCR, one entry per CDR3 protein. The sample consists of about 600,000 distinct CDR3 sequences, roughly 21% of them appearing once. Points from the study as a whole: Certain responding clones were present in pre-infection memory, suggesting participation of cross-reactive memory. Second-wave clones peaking on day 37 lacked confirmed SARS-CoV-2 specificity. CD4+ bias marked clones expanding day 15 to 37, unlike balanced contracting clones.

This TCR derives from an adult woman who had mild COVID-19 (a few samples of this study predate the infection). Cell type and time point are not known. V and J are TRBV15 and TRBJ1-5; no clear D gene. The specimen sequenced was PBMCs or a T cell subset sorted from them (not recorded which). The CDR3 reads CATSRDLGSSAWHF. The DNA of the CDR3 is TGTGCCACCAGCAGAGATCTGGGGTCCTCCGCGTGGCATTTT.